The next 19 T cell receptor beta chains were all read from a single sample in a study of shared clonotypes between healthy human individuals. Sequenced by immunoSEQ multiplex PCR; TCRdb stores in-frame clones only, minus some. This sample has around 2.1 million clones, with roughly 95% found just once. Sequenced sample: naive CD4+ T cells sorted from blood. The subset here: CD45RA+ positively selected. Receptors originate from a man between 18 and 29 years old in good health.

CDR3 nucleotide sequence: TGTGCCAGCAGGTCGGGGGGTCCCACCGGGGAGCTGTTTTTT. Its protein product is CASRSGGPTGELFF. This chain connects TRBV28 to TRBJ2-2, with 7 bases aligning to TRBD2. This CDR3 contains 14 residues. With 6 bases clipped from V and 4 bases from J, the junction kept 5 bases outside the gene matches. CDR1 MDHEN and CDR2 SYDVKM come from the germline V gene.

V is TRBV6-1 and J is TRBJ1-3; TRBD1 might be the D (5 bases). V was trimmed by 4 bases and J by 1 base, leaving 20 bases between them. CDR3 length equals 18 residues. The germline V gene encodes CDR1 MNHNS and CDR2 SASEGT. The CDR3, as DNA: TGTGCCAGCAGTGCGGGTAGTAGACAGCTTTTTTCTGGAAACACCATATATTTT. The encoded protein is CASSAGSRQLFSGNTIYF.

On this clone: A much larger clonotype is one base distant, so this may be a read error. Other DNA sequences in this specimen translate into the identical CDR3. V and J are TRBV7-2 and TRBJ2-7; the D gene is possibly TRBD1 (5 bases). Trimming stripped 0 bases from V and 2 bases from J, with 5 bases between. This CDR3 has 13 residues. CDR1 and CDR2 from the germline V gene are SGHTA and FQGNSA. CDR3 loop: CASSLAGAYEQYF. The CDR3 DNA sequence: TGTGCCAGCAGCTTAGCAGGGGCCTACGAGCAGTACTTC.

The J gene is TRBJ1-2, the V gene TRBV19; D is perhaps TRBD1 (6 bases). The V end lost 4 bases, the J end lost 3 bases, and 12 bases lay between the germline ends. The CDR3 is made up of 14 amino acids. The germline V gene has CDR1 LNHDA and CDR2 SQIVND (reference sequence). CDR3: CASSKGGIDYGYTF. CDR3 nucleotide sequence: TGTGCCAGTAGTAAGGGGGGGATCGACTATGGCTACACCTTC.

The chain uses TRBV20-1 and TRBJ2-7, with D unclear. Trimming took off 4 bases at V and 5 bases at J, with 9 bases between the two ends. There are 11 residues in the CDR3. Germline assignment: CDR1 DFQATT and CDR2 SNEGSKA (reference sequence). CDR3 amino acids: CSATPVNEQYF. CDR3 nucleotides: TGCAGTGCTACCCCCGTAAACGAGCAGTACTTC.

V usage is TRBV30 and J usage is TRBJ1-5; D is uncertain. The CDR3 runs 16 residues. V was trimmed by 2 bases and J by 2 bases, leaving 16 bases between them. Germline CDR1 and CDR2: GTSNPN and SVGIG (reference sequence). The CDR3 sequence: CAWSPPWDFGNQPQHF. The DNA of the CDR3 is TGTGCCTGGAGTCCGCCGTGGGATTTTGGCAATCAGCCCCAGCATTTT.

V is TRBV7-9 and J is TRBJ2-5, with D perhaps being TRBD1 or TRBD2 (5 bases each). The V end was cut by 6 bases, the J end by 4 bases, with 12 bases between. Germline assignment: CDR1 SEHNR and CDR2 FQNEAQ (reference sequence). CDR3 length: 13 amino acids. CDR3 nucleotide sequence: TGTGCCAGCAGTACTGGGACGATAGAGACCCAGTACTTC. It specifies CASSTGTIETQYF. Full variable domain (missing parts from reference TRBV7-9 and TRBJ2-5): DTGVSQNPRHKITKRGQNVTFRCDPISEHNRLYWYRQTLGQGPEFLTYFQNEAQLEKSRLLSDRFSAERPKGSFSTLEIQRTEQGDSAMYLCASSTGTIETQYFGPGTRLLVL.

This clone was detected only once. The V call is TRBV6-1, the J call TRBJ2-1, with no clear D. Deletions cut 7 bases from V and 4 bases from J, with 8 bases between. Per germline, CDR1 MNHNS and CDR2 SASEGT. CDR3 length: 12 residues. Here the CDR3 reads CASTHLYNEQFF. As DNA, the CDR3 is TGTGCCAGCACACATTTATACAATGAGCAGTTCTTC.

The chain is built from TRBV30 and TRBJ2-1; 16 nucleotides line up with TRBD2. After removal of 2 bases from V and 2 bases from J, the junction contained 12 bases not matched to a gene. This CDR3 has 20 amino acids. Per the germline V gene, CDR1 is GTSNPN and CDR2 is SVGIG (reference sequence). The CDR3 DNA is TGTGCCTGGAGTAGACAGGGACTAGCGGGGGGGCGGAGGGCCTACAATGAGCAGTTCTTC. Protein sequence: CAWSRQGLAGGRRAYNEQFF.

The chain joins TRBV9 to TRBJ2-5, with 8 bases lining up with TRBD2. Germline CDR1 SGDLS, CDR2 YYNGEE. The CDR3 has 16 amino acids. V trimming: 0 bases; J trimming: 5 bases; junction bases outside the gene matches: 9. The chain's CDR3 is CASSVGGGRSAETQYF. CDR3 DNA sequence: TGTGCCAGCAGCGTAGGCGGCGGGAGGTCCGCCGAGACCCAGTACTTC.

The V gene is TRBV30, the J gene TRBJ2-5, with 11 bases identical to TRBD2. Germline CDR1 GTSNPN, CDR2 SVGIG (reference sequence). The CDR3 covers 15 residues. The V and J ends lost 4 bases and 4 bases, in that order; junction bases with no gene match: 8. The CDR3, as DNA: TGTGCCTGGACCCGGACTAGCGGGCGGGGAGAGACCCAGTACTTC. It encodes CAWTRTSGRGETQYF. The whole variable domain, remainder taken from reference TRBV30 and TRBJ2-5, is SQTIHQWPATLVQPVGSPLSLECTVEGTSNPNLYWYRQAAGRGLQLLFYSVGIGQISSEVPQNLSASRPQDRQFILSSKKLLLSDSGFYLCAWTRTSGRGETQYFGPGTRLLVL.

The chain joins TRBV28 to TRBJ2-3; TRBD1 matches at 9 bases. Germline CDR1 MDHEN, CDR2 SYDVKM. The V gene end was trimmed by 3 bases and the J gene end by 6 bases; junction bases not matched to a gene: 4. The length of the CDR3 is 14 residues. The chain's CDR3 is CASSLGQGGDTQYF. The CDR3 coding sequence is TGTGCCAGCAGTTTGGGACAGGGTGGCGATACGCAGTATTTT.

This rearrangement joins TRBV5-6 to TRBJ1-2, with 8 nucleotides matching TRBD1. Germline CDR1 reads SGHDT; CDR2 reads YYEEEE. J lost 4 bases, V lost 6 bases, and 5 bases had no gene match. The CDR3 consists of 13 residues. The CDR3 DNA reads TGTGCCAGCACCGGACAGGGAAGCTATGGCTACACCTTC. As protein: CASTGQGSYGYTF. Combining the CDR3 with reference TRBV5-6 and TRBJ1-2 gives the whole variable domain DAGVTQSPTHLIKTRGQQVTLRCSPKSGHDTVSWYQQALGQGPQFIFQYYEEEERQRGNFPDRFSGHQFPNYSSELNVNALLLGDSALYLCASTGQGSYGYTFGSGTRLTVV.

The chain has TRBV27 and TRBJ2-1, with 7 bases that match TRBD1. Germline V gene sequence: CDR1 MNHEY, CDR2 SMNVEV (reference sequence). The CDR3 has 14 residues. J lost 8 bases, V lost 7 bases, and 11 bases had no gene match. CDR3 sequence reads: CASNRRDRRDEQFF. The CDR3 DNA reads as TGTGCCAGCAACCGAAGGGACAGAAGGGATGAGCAGTTCTTC.

CDR3 DNA sequence: TGTGCCAGCAGCTCCACCCGACAGCTGAGCAATCAGCCCCAGCATTTT. Translated, it gives CASSSTRQLSNQPQHF. V and J are TRBV28 and TRBJ1-5; tentatively, D is TRBD1 (5 bases). The CDR3 has 16 amino acids. Deletions cut 6 bases from V and 1 base from J, with 16 bases between. Germline assignment: CDR1 MDHEN and CDR2 SYDVKM.

This chain connects TRBV7-9 to TRBJ2-5; D remains unclear. Germline lookup yields CDR1 SEHNR and CDR2 FQNEAQ (reference sequence). The CDR3 extends over 13 amino acids. V shed 6 bases and J shed 0 bases, with 8 bases lying between them. CDR3 nucleotide sequence: TGTGCCAGCAGAAACGACAACCAAGAGACCCAGTACTTC. Its translation: CASRNDNQETQYF.

V usage is TRBV6-5 and J usage is TRBJ2-7; 8 nucleotides line up with TRBD2. The CDR3 has 13 residues. Germline CDR1 and CDR2: MNHEY and SVGAGI. Trimming took 7 bases from V and 5 from J; bases not matched to a gene: 7. The CDR3 sequence is CASTRREDDEQYF. CDR3 in DNA: TGTGCCAGCACGAGGCGGGAGGATGACGAGCAGTACTTC.

The V gene is TRBV6-1, the J gene TRBJ1-1; the D gene is possibly TRBD1 (6 bases). Trimming took off 7 bases at V and 4 bases at J, with 16 bases between the two ends. CDR1 and CDR2 from the germline V gene are MNHNS and SASEGT. CDR3 size: 14 residues. The CDR3 spells CASMVDRFVTEAFF. The CDR3 nucleotides read TGTGCCAGCATGGTAGACAGGTTTGTCACTGAAGCTTTCTTT.

This clone occurred a few times. The CDR3 loop is CASSRTDSLETQYF. CDR3 nucleotides: TGTGCCAGCAGCCGTACTGACAGTTTAGAGACCCAGTACTTC. This chain links TRBV6-5 with TRBJ2-5, with D perhaps TRBD1 (5 bases). Germline CDR1 reads MNHEY; CDR2 reads SVGAGI. The length of the CDR3 is 14 residues. The ends were cut back, 6 bases at V and 4 bases at J, with 15 bases in the middle.